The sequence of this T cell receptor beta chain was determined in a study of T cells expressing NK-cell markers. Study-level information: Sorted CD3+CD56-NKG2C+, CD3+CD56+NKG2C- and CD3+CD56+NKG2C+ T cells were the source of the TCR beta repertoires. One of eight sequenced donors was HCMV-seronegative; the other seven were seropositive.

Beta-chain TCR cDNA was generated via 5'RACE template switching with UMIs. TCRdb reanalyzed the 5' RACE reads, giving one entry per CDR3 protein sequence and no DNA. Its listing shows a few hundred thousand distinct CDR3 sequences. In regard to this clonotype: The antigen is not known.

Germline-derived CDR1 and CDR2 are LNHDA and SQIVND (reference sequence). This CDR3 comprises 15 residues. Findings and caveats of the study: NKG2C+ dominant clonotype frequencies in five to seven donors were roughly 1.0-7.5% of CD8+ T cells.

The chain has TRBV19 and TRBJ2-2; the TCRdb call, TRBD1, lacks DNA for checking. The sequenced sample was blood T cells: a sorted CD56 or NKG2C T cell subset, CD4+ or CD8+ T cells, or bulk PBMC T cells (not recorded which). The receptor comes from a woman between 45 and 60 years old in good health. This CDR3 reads CASRRDNSNTGELFF.